This T cell receptor beta chain was sequenced in a study of early T cells in non-severe SARS-CoV-2 infection. Overall study: Investigators sequenced bulk RNA drawn from unsorted whole blood, and chains remained unpaired.

This clonotype was counted between two and nine times. V was cut by 4 bases and J by 6 bases, with 13 bases left in between. The CDR3 length is 13 residues. Germline values: CDR1 SGHDT, CDR2 YYEEEE. Molecules of cDNA were individually given unique molecular identifiers that were attached to them. TCRdb fed the 5' RACE reads into MiXCR, producing one record per CDR3 protein. Of around 27,000 distinct CDR3 sequences in the sample, approximately 6.3% were seen once. The receptor's source is an adult who was a healthcare worker with PCR-confirmed SARS-CoV-2 infection or an uninfected control (not recorded which). Sequenced input: whole blood. The chain couples TRBV5-6 to TRBJ1-2; possible D gene TRBD1, 5 bases. The DNA for the CDR3 is TGTGCCAGCAGCCCAACAGGAACGAATGGCTACACCTTC. Translation: CASSPTGTNGYTF.